The 28 T cell receptor beta chains reported below all come from one sample, sequenced in a study of T cells after posttransplantation cyclophosphamide. Busulfan-fludarabine conditioning, marrow transplant, and cyclophosphamide on days +3 and +4 were administered. Method: immunoSEQ multiplex PCR; TCRdb's copy keeps in-frame clones and lacks some. Of tens of thousands of clones listed, roughly 73% are singletons. Sample: CD4+ T cells sorted from blood, taken 1903 days after a stem cell transplant with posttransplant cyclophosphamide. These receptor sequences come from a female patient in her 40s who received an allogeneic stem cell transplant from a related donor, was CMV-positive, and had no GVHD. Some T cells may be the graft donor's.

This chain uses TRBV9 with TRBJ1-2; D is unresolved. Between the trimmed V and J ends, which lost 0 bases and 8 bases, there was a span of 14 bases. Per the germline V gene, CDR1 is SGDLS and CDR2 is YYNGEE. The CDR3 runs 14 residues. The CDR3 bases are TGTGCCAGCAGCGTAGCTTCCGCCACGGGGGGCTACACCTTC. Translated, it gives CASSVASATGGYTF. Supplemented by reference TRBV9 and TRBJ1-2, the full variable domain reads DSGVTQTPKHLITATGQRVTLRCSPRSGDLSVYWYQQSLDQGLQFLIQYYNGEERAKGNILERFSAQQFPDLHSELNLSSLELGDSALYFCASSVASATGGYTFGSGTRLTVV.

This clone was counted only a few times. The gene calls are TRBV18 and TRBJ2-7, with a tentative D call TRBD2 (6 bases). V dropped 4 bases and J dropped 6 bases, with 16 bases sitting between them. CDR1 and CDR2 from the germline V gene are KGHSH and LQKENI. This CDR3 is built from 14 residues. CDR3 DNA: TGTGCCAGCTCACAAAAAGATGGGGGGACCGAGCAGTACTTC. Its translation: CASSQKDGGTEQYF. Combining the CDR3 with reference TRBV18 and TRBJ2-7 gives the whole variable domain NAGVMQNPRHLVRRRGQEARLRCSPMKGHSHVYWYRQLPEEGLKFMVYLQKENIIDESGMPKERFSAEFPKEGPSILRIQQVVRGDSAAYFCASSQKDGGTEQYFGPGTRLTVT.

The rearrangement joins TRBV9 to TRBJ1-1; D not resolved. Trimming took 0 bases from V and 0 from J, leaving 12 bases between them. The CDR3 is 16 amino acids. Germline-derived CDR1 and CDR2 are SGDLS and YYNGEE. CDR3 coding DNA: TGTGCCAGCAGCGTAGGGTCTCGGGTACTGAACACTGAAGCTTTCTTT. Translated, it gives CASSVGSRVLNTEAFF.

The chain is built from TRBV19 and TRBJ1-2; 8 bases agree with TRBD1. The CDR3 contains 12 residues. The V and J ends lost 10 bases and 8 bases, in that order; junction bases with no gene match: 9. The V gene's germline CDR1 is LNHDA and CDR2 SQIVND (reference sequence). DNA of the CDR3: TGTGCCACTATGACAGGGGCGACCGGCTACACCTTC. Translation: CATMTGATGYTF.

The chain is built from TRBV7-8 and TRBJ1-2; TRBD1 is a possible D gene (5 bases). The V end was cut by 1 base, the J end by 6 bases, with 6 bases between. The CDR3 covers 12 residues. Germline V gene sequence: CDR1 SGHVS, CDR2 FQNEAQ. CDR3 residues: CASSLVGDGYTF. DNA of the CDR3: TGTGCCAGCAGCTTAGTAGGGGATGGCTACACCTTC.

This clone was counted a few times. The chain has TRBV19 and TRBJ1-2, with 7 bases lining up with TRBD1. The CDR3 totals 13 residues. J gave up 5 bases and V 4 bases, and 4 bases lay outside the gene matches. The germline V gene has CDR1 LNHDA and CDR2 SQIVND (reference sequence). The CDR3 region is CASSNSGGYGYTF. In nucleotides, the CDR3 is TGTGCCAGTAGTAACTCAGGGGGTTATGGCTACACCTTC.

The chain combines TRBV9 with TRBJ1-1; a possible D gene is TRBD1 (5 bases). This CDR3 region has 14 residues. The germline CDR1 and CDR2 sequences are SGDLS and YYNGEE. V lost 0 bases to trimming and J lost 1 base, with 7 bases between them. The CDR3 sequence: CASSVATGNTEAFF. CDR3 in DNA: TGTGCCAGCAGCGTAGCTACAGGGAACACTGAAGCTTTCTTT.

The genes are TRBV25-1 and TRBJ1-2, with TRBD1 identical over 7 bases. CDR1 is MGHDK, CDR2 SYGVNS, per germline. V was clipped by 6 bases and J by 3 bases; unmatched bases: 4. The CDR3 loop spans 13 amino acids. CDR3 DNA sequence: TGTGCCAGCAGGGGAGACAGGGACTATGGCTACACCTTC. It translates to CASRGDRDYGYTF.

The V and J genes are TRBV7-2 and TRBJ1-1, with D tentatively TRBD1 (6 bases). The CDR3 sequence is 15 residues long. Germline lookup yields CDR1 SGHTA and CDR2 FQGNSA. Trimming shortened V by 1 base and J by 1 base, and 10 bases separated the two germline ends. DNA of the CDR3: TGTGCCAGCAGCTTAGTTCTGGGGGCGAACACTGAAGCTTTCTTT. Translation: CASSLVLGANTEAFF.

This chain uses TRBV7-2 with TRBJ2-5, with D possibly being TRBD1 (6 bases). Looked up from germline, CDR1 is SGHTA and CDR2 is FQGNSA. Trimming stripped 3 bases from V and 2 bases from J, with 16 bases between. The CDR3 totals 16 residues. The DNA of the CDR3 is TGTGCCAGCAGCTTCGGTTACAGGGAAGAGCAAGAGACCCAGTACTTC. This codes for CASSFGYREEQETQYF.

The chain employs TRBV29-1 and TRBJ2-3, with TRBD2 matching 7 bases. V trimming: 6 bases; J trimming: 1 base; junction bases outside the gene matches: 4. The germline CDR1 and CDR2 sequences are SQVTM and ANQGSEA. The CDR3 has 13 residues. The CDR3 coding sequence is TGCAGCGTCGAAACTAGCGGCACAGATACGCAGTATTTT. The encoded protein is CSVETSGTDTQYF.

The chain carries TRBV5-6 and TRBJ2-4, with a possible D match to TRBD1 (5 bases). Trimming removed 7 bases from V and 5 bases from J, with 19 bases in between. CDR3 length: 15 residues. Germline CDR1 SGHDT, CDR2 YYEEEE. This CDR3 is CASRSLGDGENIQYF. The CDR3, as DNA: TGTGCCAGCCGGTCCCTAGGGGATGGGGAAAACATTCAGTACTTC.

The chain recombines TRBV28 with TRBJ1-2; D is undetermined. V was trimmed by 3 bases and J by 7 bases, leaving 18 bases between them. The CDR3 is 15 residues long. The germline CDR1 and CDR2 sequences are MDHEN and SYDVKM. DNA of the CDR3: TGTGCCAGCAGTTTCCTTTCGGCAAGAGCTAGTGGCTACACCTTC. Encoded protein: CASSFLSARASGYTF.

This rearrangement joins TRBV6-6 to TRBJ2-2, with 8 bases that match TRBD1. CDR1 MNHNY and CDR2 SVGAGI come from the germline V gene (reference sequence). The CDR3 totals 16 residues. The trim removed 3 bases at V and 7 bases at J, leaving 10 bases unmatched. The DNA of the CDR3 is TGTGCCAGCAGTTATTCGAGGACAGGGATTATCGGGGAGCTGTTTTTT. Protein: CASSYSRTGIIGELFF.

This clone was observed once. V usage is TRBV11-2 and J usage is TRBJ2-3, with D maybe TRBD2 (5 bases). Trimming shortened V by 0 bases and J by 6 bases, and 13 bases separated the two germline ends. The CDR3 is 15 residues long. Germline CDR1 reads SGHAT; CDR2 reads FQNNGV. Here the CDR3 reads CASSLDSGWMDTQYF. CDR3 sequence (DNA): TGTGCCAGCAGCTTAGATTCGGGGTGGATGGATACGCAGTATTTT.

The J gene is TRBJ1-5, the V gene TRBV27; possible D gene TRBD1, 6 bases. The germline V gene has CDR1 MNHEY and CDR2 SMNVEV (reference sequence). V was clipped by 4 bases and J by 4 bases, with 20 bases between them. The CDR3 extends over 17 amino acids. The CDR3 protein is CASSSSPPRDINQPQHF. The CDR3 DNA reads as TGTGCCAGCAGTTCTTCACCCCCCCGGGACATTAATCAGCCCCAGCATTTT.

The rearrangement links TRBV19 to TRBJ1-2; 11 positions match TRBD1. Germline values: CDR1 LNHDA, CDR2 SQIVND (reference sequence). The trim removed 6 bases at V and 2 bases at J, leaving 8 bases unmatched. This CDR3 comprises 16 residues. The CDR3 protein is CASRQGQGVPNYGYTF. Written as DNA, the CDR3 is TGTGCCAGTAGGCAGGGACAGGGGGTCCCCAACTATGGCTACACCTTC. Combining the CDR3 with reference TRBV19 and TRBJ1-2 gives the whole variable domain DGGITQSPKYLFRKEGQNVTLSCEQNLNHDAMYWYRQDPGQGLRLIYYSQIVNDFQKGDIAEGYSVSREKKESFPLTVTSAQKNPTAFYLCASRQGQGVPNYGYTFGSGTRLTVV.

J is TRBJ2-3 and V is TRBV5-6, with 10 bases matching TRBD2. Germline CDR1 is SGHDT and CDR2 is YYEEEE. Unmatched junction bases numbered 5, after V lost 2 bases and J lost 2 bases. The CDR3 loop spans 16 amino acids. CDR3 nucleotides: TGTGCCAGCAGCTTCGGACTAGCGGTCTACACAGATACGCAGTATTTT. Translation: CASSFGLAVYTDTQYF.

J is TRBJ1-1 and V is TRBV6-1; no clear D gene. Germline-derived CDR1 and CDR2 are MNHNS and SASEGT. Deletions cut 4 bases from V and 1 base from J, with 13 bases between. The CDR3 has 15 amino acids. The CDR3 DNA is TGTGCCAGCAGTGGCTTGATCCAGCGGAACACTGAAGCTTTCTTT. Protein product: CASSGLIQRNTEAFF.

This rearrangement joins TRBV15 to TRBJ2-5, with no clear D. Trimming left V 3 bases short and J 4 bases short, with 12 bases between. The CDR3 runs 14 residues. CDR1 is LNHNV and CDR2 is YYDKDF in the germline V gene (reference sequence). CDR3 DNA sequence: TGTGCCACCAGCAGTCTCCTTTCCGGAGAGACCCAGTACTTC. It is translated as CATSSLLSGETQYF.

The rearrangement joins TRBV18 to TRBJ1-5; 9 nucleotides line up with TRBD1. With V trimmed by 1 base and J by 4 bases, 5 bases remained unmatched. The CDR3 covers 16 residues. Germline V gives CDR1 KGHSH, CDR2 LQKENI. CDR3 sequence: CASSPQSGQGNQPQHF. The DNA for the CDR3 is TGTGCCAGCTCACCACAATCCGGACAGGGGAATCAGCCCCAGCATTTT.

The chain combines TRBV6-1 with TRBJ1-6; D remains unclear. V lost 7 bases, J lost 8 bases, and 6 bases lay in between. The CDR3 length is 11 residues. Germline CDR1 is MNHNS and CDR2 is SASEGT. The CDR3 region is CASKRDSPLHF. As DNA, the CDR3 is TGTGCCAGCAAGAGGGATTCACCCCTCCACTTT.

The chain links TRBV11-3 to TRBJ2-5, with 9 bases identical to TRBD1. V trimming: 5 bases; J trimming: 4 bases; junction bases outside the gene matches: 5. Germline V gene sequence: CDR1 SGHNT, CDR2 YENEEA. This CDR3 is built from 14 residues. CDR3 amino acids: CASSPTGQGETQYF. The CDR3 nucleotides are TGTGCCAGCAGCCCGACGGGACAGGGAGAGACCCAGTACTTC. Filled out from reference TRBV11-3 and TRBJ2-5, the complete variable domain reads EAGVVQSPRYKIIEKKQPVAFWCNPISGHNTLYWYLQNLGQGPELLIRYENEEAVDDSQLPKDRFSAERLKGVDSTLKIQPAELGDSAVYLCASSPTGQGETQYFGPGTRLLVL.

There are a few counts of this clone. The CDR3 DNA reads as TGTGCCAGCAGTCGGGACATTTACGGGGAGCTGTTTTTT. Protein sequence: CASSRDIYGELFF. V gene TRBV7-6 combines with J gene TRBJ2-2; a weak D match, TRBD1 (6 bases). CDR1 is SGHVS, CDR2 FNYEAQ, per germline. Trimming removed 6 bases at V and 7 bases at J, with 12 bases between. This CDR3 contains 13 residues. Based on the CDR3 plus reference TRBV7-6 and TRBJ2-2, the full variable domain is GAGVSQSPRYKVTKRGQDVALRCDPISGHVSLYWYRQALGQGPEFLTYFNYEAQQDKSGLPNDRFSAERPEGSISTLTIQRTEQRDSAMYRCASSRDIYGELFFGEGSRLTVL.

The chain is built from TRBV4-2 and TRBJ2-6, with 7 bases aligning to TRBD1. The CDR3 runs to 16 residues. Germline CDR1 is LGHNA and CDR2 is YNFKEQ. The J segment lost 0 bases and the V segment lost 4 bases, leaving 3 bases of the junction unmatched. CDR3 region: CASSLEGASGANVLTF. CDR3 sequence (DNA): TGTGCCAGCAGCCTTGAGGGGGCCTCTGGGGCCAACGTCCTGACTTTC.

The chain employs TRBV5-5 and TRBJ1-1, with unresolved D. The CDR3 sequence is 14 residues long. Germline assignment: CDR1 SGHKS and CDR2 YYEKEE (reference sequence). The V end lost 4 bases, the J end lost 1 base, and 11 bases lay between the germline ends. CDR3 amino acids: CASSGGKSNTEAFF. CDR3 sequence (DNA): TGTGCCAGCAGCGGAGGGAAATCGAACACTGAAGCTTTCTTT.

This sequence joins TRBV6-1 and TRBJ1-1, with 10 bases that match TRBD1. Looked up from germline, CDR1 is MNHNS and CDR2 is SASEGT. CDR3 length: 15 amino acids. V lost 0 bases, J lost 5 bases, and 3 bases stayed unmatched. CDR3 protein: CASSEAGQGVTEAFF. In DNA, the CDR3 is TGTGCCAGCAGTGAAGCTGGACAGGGGGTTACTGAAGCTTTCTTT.

The J gene is TRBJ1-2, the V gene TRBV5-8; tentative D call: TRBD1 (5 bases). Germline CDR1 reads SGHTS; CDR2 reads YDEGEE. The CDR3 is 12 residues long. V was trimmed by 7 bases and J by 6 bases, leaving 13 bases between them. CDR3 in amino acids: CASGRGVDGYTF. In DNA, the CDR3 is TGTGCCAGCGGAAGGGGCGTAGATGGCTACACCTTC.